Included here is one T cell receptor (beta chain) sequence, with context. This table comes from immunoSEQ multiplex PCR, and its TCRdb copy is limited to in-frame clones, with some not included. The sample has over 100,000 clones; about 63% are singletons. This sample stems from a study of shared clonotypes between healthy human individuals. The CDR3 contains 14 residues. Per germline, CDR1 MDHEN and CDR2 SYDVKM. With 8 bases clipped from V and 4 bases from J, the junction kept 10 bases outside the gene matches. The clonotype originates from a young woman in good health. The J gene is TRBJ1-2, the V gene TRBV28, with TRBD1 matching 7 bases. The sequencing input was memory CD8+ T cells sorted from blood. Stated subset: CD45RO+ cells pooled with CCR7-negative TemRA cells. The CDR3 sequence: CASHLRGGIYGYTF. The DNA of the CDR3 is TGTGCCAGCCACCTCAGGGGGGGGATCTATGGCTACACCTTC.